This T cell receptor beta chain was sequenced in a study of Tregs in tolerant kidney transplant recipients. Using immunoSEQ multiplex PCR, the repertoire was profiled, and TCRdb retains in-frame clones only, with some absent. The repertoire holds around 120,000 clones, with almost 95% as singletons. The germline gives CDR1 SQVTM, CDR2 ANQGSEA. Deletions cut 3 bases from V and 0 bases from J, with 6 bases between. The CDR3 is 13 amino acids. Unstimulated regulatory T cells (CD4+CD25+CD127-), CD4+CD25- non-regulatory cells, CD4 and CD8 cells were FACS-sorted from thawed PBMCs. Study-level findings and limits: Tregs expanded with activated donor B cells seemed most donor-specific. Validation in larger populations is needed because few patients were studied.

A remark on this clone: Antigen unknown.

This TCR derives from a human donor in good health. Source material: CD4+ T cells from blood. The chain is built from TRBV29-1 and TRBJ1-3; D not resolved. This chain's CDR3 is CSVEGNSGNTIYF. CDR3 nucleotide sequence: TGCAGCGTTGAGGGTAACTCTGGAAACACCATATATTTT.